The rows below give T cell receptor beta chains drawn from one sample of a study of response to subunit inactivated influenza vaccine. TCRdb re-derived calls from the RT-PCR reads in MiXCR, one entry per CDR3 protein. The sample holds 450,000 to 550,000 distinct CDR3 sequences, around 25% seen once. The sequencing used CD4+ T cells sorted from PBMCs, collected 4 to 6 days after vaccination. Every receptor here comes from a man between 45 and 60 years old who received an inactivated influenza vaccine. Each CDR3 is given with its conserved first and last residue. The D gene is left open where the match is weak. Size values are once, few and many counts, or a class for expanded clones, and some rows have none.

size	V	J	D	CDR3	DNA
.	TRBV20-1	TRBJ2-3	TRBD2	CCARDWVAGASTDTQYF	TGCTGTGCTAGAGATTGGGTAGCGGGAGCAAGCACAGATACGCAGTATTTT
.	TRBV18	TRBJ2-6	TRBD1	CASSLRTGGMPGANVLTF	TGTGCCAGCTCACTACGGACAGGGGGCATGCCTGGGGCCAACGTCCTGACTTTC
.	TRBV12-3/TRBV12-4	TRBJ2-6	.	CASSFGSLFSGANVLTF	TGTGCCAGCAGTTTTGGCAGTCTGTTCTCTGGGGCCAACGTCCTGACTTTC
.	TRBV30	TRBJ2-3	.	CAWSVNSDTQYF	TGTGCCTGGAGTGTGAACTCAGATACGCAGTATTTT
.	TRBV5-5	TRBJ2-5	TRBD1	CASSLVQGNPETQYF	TGTGCCAGCAGCTTGGTACAGGGGAATCCGGAGACCCAGTACTTC
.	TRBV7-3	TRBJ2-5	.	CASSLSPATQETQYF	TGTGCCAGCAGCCTCTCGCCAGCGACCCAAGAGACCCAGTACTTC
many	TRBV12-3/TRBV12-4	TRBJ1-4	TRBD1	CASSLTGTGNEKLFF	TGTGCCAGCAGTCTCACCGGGACAGGGAACGAAAAACTGTTTTTT
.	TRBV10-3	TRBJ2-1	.	CTTSLAELSYNEQFF	TGTACCACCTCTTTGGCCGAGCTCTCCTACAATGAGCAGTTCTTC
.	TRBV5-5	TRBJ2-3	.	CASSFPAGTKADTQYF	TGTGCCAGCAGCTTCCCCGCCGGGACGAAAGCAGATACGCAGTATTTT
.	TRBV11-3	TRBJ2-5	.	CASSPTRGTFETQYF	TGTGCCAGCAGCCCGACGCGGGGAACTTTTGAGACCCAGTACTTC
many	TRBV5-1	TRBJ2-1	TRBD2	CASSLGTSGTYNEQFF	TGCGCCAGCAGCTTGGGGACTAGCGGGACGTACAATGAGCAGTTCTTC
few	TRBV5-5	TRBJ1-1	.	CASSYGGENTEAFF	TGTGCCAGCAGCTACGGGGGAGAGAACACTGAAGCTTTCTTT
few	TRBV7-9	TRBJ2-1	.	CASSKPGRIYNEQFF	TGTGCCAGCAGTAAACCGGGACGGATTTACAATGAGCAGTTCTTC
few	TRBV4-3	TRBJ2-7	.	CGQPYERTYEQYF	TGCGGACAACCCTACGAGAGAACCTACGAGCAGTACTTC
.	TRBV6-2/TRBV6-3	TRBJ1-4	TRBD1	CASSYAVGTGDEKLFF	TGTGCCAGCAGTTACGCGGTCGGGACAGGGGACGAAAAACTGTTTTTT
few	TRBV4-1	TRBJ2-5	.	CASSQDPREETQYF	TGCGCCAGCAGCCAAGATCCCAGGGAGGAGACCCAGTACTTC
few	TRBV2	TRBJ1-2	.	CASSEGASYEGYTF	TGTGCCAGCAGTGAGGGGGCCTCCTATGAGGGCTACACCTTC
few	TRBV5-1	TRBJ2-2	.	CASSLGDSTNTGELFF	TGCGCCAGCAGCTTGGGGGACTCTACGAACACCGGGGAGCTGTTTTTT
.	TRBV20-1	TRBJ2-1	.	CSAPSGPHNEQFF	TGCAGTGCTCCGTCAGGGCCCCACAATGAGCAGTTCTTC
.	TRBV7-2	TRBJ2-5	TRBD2	CASSPSAGGQETQYF	TGTGCCAGCAGCCCCTCGGCGGGGGGCCAAGAGACCCAGTACTTC
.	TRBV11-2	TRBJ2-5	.	CASSLVSDETQYF	TGTGCCAGCAGCTTAGTTAGCGATGAGACCCAGTACTTC
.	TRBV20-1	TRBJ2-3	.	CSARRGIWGTDTQYF	TGCAGTGCTAGGCGAGGGATCTGGGGCACAGATACGCAGTATTTT
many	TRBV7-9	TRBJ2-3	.	CASSRGNWDTQYF	TGTGCCAGCAGCCGTGGGAACTGGGATACGCAGTATTTT
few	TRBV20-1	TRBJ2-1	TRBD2	CSARDLTTSGSSYNEQFF	TGCAGTGCTAGAGATCTCACGACTAGCGGGAGTTCCTACAATGAGCAGTTCTTC
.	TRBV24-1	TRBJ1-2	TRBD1	CATAPGTGVTGYTF	TGTGCCACTGCTCCCGGGACAGGGGTAACTGGCTACACCTTC
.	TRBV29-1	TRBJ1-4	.	CSVDSGSNEKLFF	TGCAGCGTTGACTCGGGGAGTAATGAAAAACTGTTTTTT
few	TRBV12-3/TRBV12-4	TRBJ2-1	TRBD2	CASKEWEGGEQFF	TGTGCCAGCAAAGAATGGGAGGGAGGCGAGCAGTTCTTC
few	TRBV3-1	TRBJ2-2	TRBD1	CASSHPQGVTGELFF	TGTGCCAGCAGCCACCCTCAGGGGGTCACCGGGGAGCTGTTTTTT
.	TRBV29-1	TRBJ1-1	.	CSVERGRTEAFF	TGCAGCGTTGAGAGGGGACGCACTGAAGCTTTCTTT
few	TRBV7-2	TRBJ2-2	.	CASSIGGTGELFF	TGTGCCAGCAGCATTGGGGGGACCGGGGAGCTGTTTTTT
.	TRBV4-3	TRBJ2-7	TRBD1	CASSQEDRGSLHF	TGCGCCAGCAGCCAAGAGGACAGGGGTTCGTTGCACTTC
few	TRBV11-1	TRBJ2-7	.	CASSLRTGISYEQYF	TGTGCCAGCAGCCTCCGTACAGGGATTTCCTACGAGCAGTACTTC
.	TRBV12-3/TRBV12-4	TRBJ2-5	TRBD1	CASRGQGRRETQYF	TGTGCCAGCAGGGGACAGGGACGGCGGGAGACCCAGTACTTC
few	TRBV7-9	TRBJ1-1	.	CASTPRANTEAFF	TGTGCCAGCACCCCTCGGGCGAACACTGAAGCTTTCTTT
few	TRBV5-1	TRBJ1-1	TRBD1	CASSFDRGSNTEAFF	TGCGCCAGCAGCTTCGACAGGGGATCGAACACTGAAGCTTTCTTT
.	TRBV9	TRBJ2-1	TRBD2	CASSVGLPGRGRDNEQFF	TGTGCCAGCAGCGTAGGACTCCCGGGGAGGGGACGGGACAATGAGCAGTTCTTC
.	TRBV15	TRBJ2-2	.	CATSRDKNSHTGELFF	TGTGCCACCAGCAGAGATAAAAACAGTCACACCGGGGAGCTGTTTTTT
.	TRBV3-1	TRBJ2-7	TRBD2	CASTRGTSGYEQYF	TGTGCCAGCACCCGAGGGACTAGCGGCTACGAGCAGTACTTC
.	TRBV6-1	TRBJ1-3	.	CASGIKAGNTIYF	TGTGCCAGCGGTATAAAGGCCGGGAACACCATATATTTT
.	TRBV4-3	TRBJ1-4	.	CASSQDRGGILVF	TGCGCCAGCAGCCAAGATCGAGGTGGTATACTGGTTTTT
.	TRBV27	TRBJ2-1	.	CASSFYLAYNEQFF	TGTGCCAGCAGTTTTTATCTAGCGTACAATGAGCAGTTCTTC
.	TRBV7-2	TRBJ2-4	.	CASSSGEGGIQYF	TGTGCCAGCAGCTCGGGAGAGGGAGGCATTCAGTACTTC
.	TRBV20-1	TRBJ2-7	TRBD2	CCARDQLAGIFYEQYF	TGCTGTGCTAGAGATCAACTAGCGGGAATTTTCTACGAGCAGTACTTC
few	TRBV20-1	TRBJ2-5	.	CSALLTEETQYF	TGCAGTGCCTTACTGACGGAGGAGACCCAGTACTTC
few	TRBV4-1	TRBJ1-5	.	CASSQATDQPQHF	TGCGCCAGCAGCCAAGCAACTGATCAGCCCCAGCATTTT
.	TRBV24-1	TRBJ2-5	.	CATSVGLKETQYF	TGTGCCACCAGTGTGGGCTTAAAGGAGACCCAGTACTTC
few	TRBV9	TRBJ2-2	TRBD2	CASSTSGGNTGELFF	TGTGCCAGCAGCACTAGCGGGGGAAACACCGGGGAGCTGTTTTTT
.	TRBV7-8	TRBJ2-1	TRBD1	CASSLGRGQGAQGIF	TGTGCCAGCAGCTTAGGTCGAGGACAGGGGGCTCAGGGGATCTTC
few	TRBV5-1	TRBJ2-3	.	CASSLARGGSADTQYF	TGCGCCAGCAGCTTGGCTAGGGGGGGCAGCGCAGATACGCAGTATTTT
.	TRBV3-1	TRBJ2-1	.	CASSQAKGVVYNEQFF	TGTGCCAGCAGCCAAGCGAAGGGGGTGGTCTACAATGAGCAGTTCTTC
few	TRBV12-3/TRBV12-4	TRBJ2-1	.	CASSSHGTSSGLQFF	TGTGCCAGCAGTTCTCACGGGACAAGTTCGGGATTGCAGTTCTTC
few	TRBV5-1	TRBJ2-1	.	CASSPGPSSYNEQFF	TGCGCCAGCAGCCCGGGACCAAGCTCCTACAATGAGCAGTTCTTC
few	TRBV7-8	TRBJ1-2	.	CASSLRAGFNYGYTF	TGTGCCAGCAGCTTAAGGGCGGGATTTAACTATGGCTACACCTTC
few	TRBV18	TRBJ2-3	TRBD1	CASSPLGTGADTQYF	TGTGCCAGCTCACCGCTAGGGACAGGGGCAGATACGCAGTATTTT
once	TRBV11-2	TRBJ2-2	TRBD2	CASSRDYFFGLFF	TGTGCCAGCAGCCGGGACTATTTTTTTGGGCTGTTTTTT
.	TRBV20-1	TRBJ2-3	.	CSARTGYDGDTQYF	TGCAGTGCGCGAACAGGGTACGATGGGGATACGCAGTATTTT
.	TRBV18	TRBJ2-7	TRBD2	CASSAGTSAEQYF	TGTGCCAGCTCAGCCGGGACTAGCGCCGAGCAGTACTTC